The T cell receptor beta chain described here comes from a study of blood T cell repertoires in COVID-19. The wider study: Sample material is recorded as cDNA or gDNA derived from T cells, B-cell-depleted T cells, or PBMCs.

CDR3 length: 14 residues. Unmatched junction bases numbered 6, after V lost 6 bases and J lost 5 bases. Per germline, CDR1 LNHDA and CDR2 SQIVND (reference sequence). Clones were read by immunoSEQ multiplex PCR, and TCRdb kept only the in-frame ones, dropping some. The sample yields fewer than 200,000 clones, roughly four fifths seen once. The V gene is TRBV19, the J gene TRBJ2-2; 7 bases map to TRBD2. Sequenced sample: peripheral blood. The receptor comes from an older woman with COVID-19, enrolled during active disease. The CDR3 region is CASSAGAGTGELFF. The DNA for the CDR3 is TGTGCCAGTAGCGCCGGAGCGGGGACCGGGGAGCTGTTTTTT.